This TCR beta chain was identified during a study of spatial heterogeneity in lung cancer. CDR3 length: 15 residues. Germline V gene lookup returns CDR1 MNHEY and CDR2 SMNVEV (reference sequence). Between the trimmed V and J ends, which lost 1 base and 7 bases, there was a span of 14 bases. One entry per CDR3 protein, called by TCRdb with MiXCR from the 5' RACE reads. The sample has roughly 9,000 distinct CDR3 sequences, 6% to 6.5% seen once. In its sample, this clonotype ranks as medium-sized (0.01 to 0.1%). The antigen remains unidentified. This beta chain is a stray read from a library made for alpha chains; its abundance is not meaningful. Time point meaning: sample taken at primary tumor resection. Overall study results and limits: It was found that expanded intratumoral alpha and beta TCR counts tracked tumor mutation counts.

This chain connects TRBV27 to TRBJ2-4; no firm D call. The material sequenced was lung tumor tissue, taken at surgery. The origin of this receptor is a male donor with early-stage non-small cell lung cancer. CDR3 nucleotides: TGTGCCAGCAGTTTATTCTACCCGAGCCAGAACATTCAGTACTTC. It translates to CASSLFYPSQNIQYF.